These T cell receptor beta chains were read from a single sample in a study of cytomegalovirus exposure and HLA in healthy donors. The data were produced by immunoSEQ multiplex PCR, yet TCRdb's version contains in-frame clones alone and is incomplete. In the table there are about 140,000 clones, 80% of which are singletons. Input material: PBMCs. The source is a man over 45 in good health and CMV-seronegative. Both conserved end residues are part of each CDR3. The D gene is left open where the match is weak. Expanded clones are given a class, and other clones once, few, many or no size at all.

J gene: TRBJ2-3; V gene: TRBV30; D gene: NA; clone size: NA; CDR3 protein: CAWILPSQADTQYF; CDR3 DNA: TGTGCCTGGATTCTCCCTTCGCAGGCGGATACGCAGTATTTT
J gene: TRBJ1-5; V gene: TRBV2; D gene: TRBD1; clone size: NA; CDR3 protein: CASRMGTGVSNQPQHF; CDR3 DNA: TGTGCCAGCAGGATGGGGACAGGGGTTAGCAATCAGCCCCAGCATTTT
J gene: TRBJ2-5; V gene: TRBV5-1; D gene: NA; clone size: NA; CDR3 protein: CASSLVPRAETQYF; CDR3 DNA: TGCGCCAGCAGCTTGGTTCCCAGGGCGGAGACCCAGTACTTC
J gene: TRBJ1-1; V gene: TRBV7-6; D gene: NA; clone size: NA; CDR3 protein: CASSLVPGGGTEAFF; CDR3 DNA: TGTGCCAGCAGCTTAGTTCCCGGGGGGGGAACTGAAGCTTTCTTT
J gene: TRBJ1-1; V gene: TRBV27; D gene: TRBD1; clone size: NA; CDR3 protein: CASSFRDTGGGYTEAFF; CDR3 DNA: TGTGCCAGCAGTTTTCGGGATACAGGGGGAGGGTACACTGAAGCTTTCTTT
J gene: TRBJ1-1; V gene: TRBV5-1; D gene: NA; clone size: NA; CDR3 protein: CASSLAPTVEAFF; CDR3 DNA: TGCGCCAGCAGCTTGGCCCCGACAGTTGAAGCTTTCTTT
J gene: TRBJ2-1; V gene: TRBV19; D gene: TRBD2; clone size: NA; CDR3 protein: CASSMGLAAKNEQFF; CDR3 DNA: TGTGCCAGTAGTATGGGACTAGCGGCCAAGAATGAGCAGTTCTTC
J gene: TRBJ2-1; V gene: TRBV5-3; D gene: TRBD1; clone size: NA; CDR3 protein: CASPRPDRDFYNEQFF; CDR3 DNA: TGTGCCAGCCCTAGACCGGACAGGGATTTCTACAATGAGCAGTTCTTC
J gene: TRBJ2-7; V gene: TRBV30; D gene: TRBD2; clone size: NA; CDR3 protein: CAWSSGGGSYEQYF; CDR3 DNA: TGTGCCTGGAGTTCGGGGGGTGGCTCCTACGAGCAGTACTTC
J gene: TRBJ2-3; V gene: TRBV6-1; D gene: TRBD2; clone size: NA; CDR3 protein: CASNRLAGDPDTQYF; CDR3 DNA: TGTGCCAGCAATAGACTAGCGGGAGACCCAGATACGCAGTATTTT
J gene: TRBJ1-4; V gene: TRBV18; D gene: TRBD1; clone size: NA; CDR3 protein: CASSPPAHDRVSTNEKLFF; CDR3 DNA: TGTGCCAGCTCACCACCGGCGCACGACAGGGTTTCTACTAATGAAAAACTGTTTTTT
J gene: TRBJ2-7; V gene: TRBV2; D gene: TRBD1; clone size: few; CDR3 protein: CASSGRQGYEQYF; CDR3 DNA: TGTGCCAGCAGTGGGAGACAGGGCTACGAGCAGTACTTC
J gene: TRBJ2-7; V gene: TRBV11-3; D gene: NA; clone size: NA; CDR3 protein: CASRTEVSYEQYF; CDR3 DNA: TGTGCCAGCAGGACGGAGGTCTCCTACGAGCAGTACTTC
J gene: TRBJ1-2; V gene: TRBV5-1; D gene: NA; clone size: NA; CDR3 protein: CASSREANYGYTF; CDR3 DNA: TGCGCCAGCAGCCGGGAAGCTAACTATGGCTACACCTTC
J gene: TRBJ2-1; V gene: TRBV7-3; D gene: NA; clone size: NA; CDR3 protein: CASSLSPRLHNEQFF; CDR3 DNA: TGTGCCAGCAGCTTAAGTCCCAGGCTACACAATGAGCAGTTCTTC
J gene: TRBJ2-3; V gene: TRBV5-4; D gene: TRBD1; clone size: NA; CDR3 protein: CASSLSGQGLDTQYF; CDR3 DNA: TGTGCCAGCAGCTTGTCGGGACAGGGTTTGGATACGCAGTATTTT
J gene: TRBJ1-3; V gene: TRBV6-1; D gene: TRBD1; clone size: NA; CDR3 protein: CASSGQGTGNTIYF; CDR3 DNA: TGTGCCAGCAGTGGACAGGGGACTGGAAACACCATATATTTT
J gene: TRBJ2-7; V gene: TRBV29-1; D gene: TRBD2; clone size: once; CDR3 protein: CSVVSGGPLPSYEQYF; CDR3 DNA: TGCAGCGTGGTTAGCGGGGGCCCCTTGCCCTCCTACGAGCAGTACTTC
J gene: TRBJ2-3; V gene: TRBV5-1; D gene: TRBD2; clone size: NA; CDR3 protein: CASSFTSGGDTDTQYF; CDR3 DNA: TGCGCCAGCAGCTTTACTAGCGGGGGCGACACAGATACGCAGTATTTT
J gene: TRBJ1-6; V gene: TRBV11-2; D gene: NA; clone size: NA; CDR3 protein: CASSHPQELALHF; CDR3 DNA: TGTGCCAGCAGCCATCCTCAGGAATTGGCCCTCCACTTT
J gene: TRBJ1-3; V gene: TRBV5-4; D gene: NA; clone size: NA; CDR3 protein: CASSLISGNTIYF; CDR3 DNA: TGTGCCAGCAGCTTGATCAGTGGAAACACCATATATTTT
J gene: TRBJ2-2; V gene: TRBV9; D gene: TRBD1; clone size: NA; CDR3 protein: CASNQGTANTGELFF; CDR3 DNA: TGTGCCAGCAACCAGGGGACAGCGAACACCGGGGAGCTGTTTTTT
J gene: TRBJ1-1; V gene: TRBV19; D gene: NA; clone size: few; CDR3 protein: CASSRRRQNTEAFF; CDR3 DNA: TGTGCCAGTAGCCGAAGAAGACAAAACACTGAAGCTTTCTTT
J gene: TRBJ2-1; V gene: TRBV4-2; D gene: NA; clone size: NA; CDR3 protein: CASSPHRGDDEQFF; CDR3 DNA: TGTGCCAGCAGCCCCCACCGGGGAGACGATGAGCAGTTCTTC